This T cell receptor (beta chain) is drawn from a study of somatic mutations in cytotoxic T cells in rheumatoid arthritis. Overall study: T-cell populations stained with V beta antibodies were in some cases flow-sorted at nearly 100% purity, including V beta1+ cells that were sequenced for TCRB.

Libraries were prepared by immunoSEQ multiplex PCR; TCRdb keeps only in-frame clonotypes and omits some of them. The data hold approximately 25,000 clones, with approximately 73% observed a single time. As to this clone: Its target is not known.

J lost 2 bases, V lost 7 bases, and 4 bases had no gene match. The length of the CDR3 is 15 residues. CDR1 MNHEY and CDR2 SMNVEV come from the germline V gene (reference sequence). Female donors made up roughly 55% of the healthy controls, blood donors whose median age was around 55 years (range roughly 21-80). Study observations and caveats: Antigenic targets recognized by the expanded CD8+ clones remained undetermined. It was found that CD8+ T-cell clonality in rheumatoid arthritis patients did not differ significantly from that in age-matched healthy controls.

Sequenced material: CD8+ T cells sorted from blood. The gene calls are TRBV27 and TRBJ2-1, with 11 bases lining up with TRBD2. This sequence originates from a woman in her late teens or twenties in good health. CDR3 protein: CASTPSGRTYNEQFF. Written as DNA, the CDR3 is TGTGCCAGCACTCCTAGCGGGAGGACCTACAATGAGCAGTTCTTC.